One sample yielded the 8 T cell receptor beta chains listed below, sequenced in a study of neurological immune-mediated disorders (dated by TCRdb to about 2019). The library was produced with 5' RACE. The sample was run on an Illumina HiSeq 2500. The public reads were quality trimmed at Q25 with fastp and then assembled into clones with MiXCR by TCRdb, keeping productive beta chains. Merged by CDR3 protein, the rows form single entries marked with the most common genes and DNA. The sample table holds more than 30,000 distinct CDR3 sequences, of which less than 9% were seen once. The ten largest clones capture approximately 5.3% of the sample. Source material: CD4+ T cells from blood. The receptors were sampled from a man in his fifties in good health.

This clonotype appeared many times. The chain links TRBV4-2 to TRBJ2-1, with no clear D. Trimming shortened V by 4 bases and J by 9 bases, and 10 bases separated the two germline ends. The CDR3 loop spans 12 amino acids. CDR1 is LGHNA, CDR2 YNFKEQ, per germline. The DNA of the CDR3 is TGTGCCAGCAGCCTCGAAGGTGGTGAGCAGTTCTTC. It translates to CASSLEGGEQFF.

This clonotype was recorded many times. CDR3 nucleotide sequence: TGCGCCAGCAGCCGACCGGGACAGGGTTCGGTCCGGCAGTACTTC. Its protein product is CASSRPGQGSVRQYF. The chain joins TRBV5-1 to TRBJ2-7; 9 nucleotides line up with TRBD1. The CDR3 contains 15 residues. With 4 bases clipped from V and 9 bases from J, the junction kept 14 bases outside the gene matches. Germline CDR1 is SGHRS and CDR2 is YFSETQ.

This clonotype was picked up many times. The rearrangement joins TRBV10-3 to TRBJ2-7; D is perhaps TRBD1 (6 bases). With 1 base removed from V and 4 bases from J, the gap between germline ends came to 11 bases. CDR1 ENHRY and CDR2 SYGVKD come from the germline V gene. This CDR3 has 14 residues. CDR3 amino acids: CAISEFRDTYEQYF. The CDR3 bases are TGTGCCATCAGTGAGTTCCGGGACACTTACGAGCAGTACTTC.

This clonotype has a count of ten or more. The V call is TRBV28, the J call TRBJ2-1; 10 bases are a match to TRBD2. The CDR3 runs 12 residues. Germline V gene lookup returns CDR1 MDHEN and CDR2 SYDVKM. J gave up 14 bases and V 3 bases, and 4 bases lay outside the gene matches. The CDR3 region has the DNA TGTGCCAGCAGTTTGAGCGGGAGGGGGGAGTTCTTC. This codes for CASSLSGRGEFF.

There are many counts of this clonotype. The CDR3 spells CASSLKGGVNQPQHF. For the CDR3, the DNA is TGCGCCAGCAGCTTGAAGGGGGGCGTCAATCAGCCCCAGCATTTT. The rearrangement uses TRBV5-1 and TRBJ1-5, with D perhaps matching TRBD1 (6 bases). Germline CDR1 is SGHRS and CDR2 is YFSETQ. Trimming left V 1 base short and J 3 bases short, with 11 bases between. The CDR3 has 15 residues.

The chain combines TRBV13 with TRBJ2-7; 7 bases fit TRBD2. CDR3 length: 14 amino acids. Germline loops: CDR1 PRHDT, CDR2 FYEKMQ (reference sequence). The J segment lost 4 bases and the V segment lost 1 base, leaving 4 bases of the junction unmatched. CDR3 in amino acids: CASSLAGGGYEQYF. The CDR3 DNA follows: TGTGCCAGCAGCTTAGCTGGGGGGGGGTACGAGCAGTACTTC.

This clonotype was detected many times. This chain connects TRBV7-9 to TRBJ1-1; TRBD1 might be the D (6 bases). Germline CDR1 and CDR2: SEHNR and FQNEAQ (reference sequence). V lost 1 base and J 7 bases, leaving 13 bases between the germline ends. This CDR3 comprises 14 residues. CDR3 nucleotides: TGTGCCAGCAGCTTAGTCAACAGGGCAATTGAAGCTTTCTTT. Amino acid sequence: CASSLVNRAIEAFF.

This clonotype was seen repeatedly, ten times or more. This chain joins TRBV18 and TRBJ2-1, with 8 bases identical to TRBD2. CDR1 is KGHSH, CDR2 LQKENI, per germline. The CDR3 runs to 14 residues. J was trimmed by 16 bases and V by 2 bases; bases with no gene match: 13. CDR3 bases: TGTGCCAGCTCACCAGAGCAGACCGGGACTAGGTCTTTCTTC. It translates to CASSPEQTGTRSFF.